The rows below give T cell receptor beta chains drawn from one sample of a study of blood T cells in healthy people across ages. A single record per CDR3 protein comes from TCRdb applying MiXCR to the 5' RACE reads. The sample contains approximately 1.5 million distinct CDR3 sequences, under 55% of which appear only once. Input material: blood. The origin of the receptors is a woman younger than 35 in good health. Each CDR3 is given with its conserved first and last residue. D genes are given only for firm matches. Clone size is stated in some rows and not others, as once, few, many or a class when expanded.

clone size: NA
J gene: TRBJ2-7
D gene: TRBD2
CDR3 length: 16
V gene: TRBV7-2
CDR3 protein: CASSFYPGTSVDEQYF
CDR3 DNA: TGTGCCAGCAGCTTTTACCCCGGGACTAGCGTCGATGAGCAGTACTTC

clone size: NA
J gene: TRBJ2-3
D gene: TRBD2
CDR3 length: 18
V gene: TRBV7-9
CDR3 protein: CASSLARTSGEGTDTQYF
CDR3 DNA: TGTGCCAGCAGCTTAGCAAGGACTAGCGGGGAGGGCACAGATACGCAGTATTTT

clone size: NA
J gene: TRBJ2-7
D gene: NA
CDR3 length: 14
V gene: TRBV6-2/TRBV6-3
CDR3 protein: CASSQGRFSYEQYF
CDR3 DNA: TGTGCCAGCAGTCAAGGACGGTTCTCCTACGAGCAGTACTTC

clone size: once
J gene: TRBJ2-5
D gene: TRBD1
CDR3 length: 14
V gene: TRBV28
CDR3 protein: CASSRAGGGETQYF
CDR3 DNA: TGTGCCAGCAGTCGAGCAGGGGGTGGAGAGACCCAGTACTTC

clone size: few
J gene: TRBJ1-5
D gene: NA
CDR3 length: 19
V gene: TRBV7-2
CDR3 protein: CASSLATAAWEGSNQPQHF
CDR3 DNA: TGTGCCAGCAGCTTAGCCACAGCCGCTTGGGAGGGTAGCAATCAGCCCCAGCATTTT

clone size: few
J gene: TRBJ1-1
D gene: TRBD1
CDR3 length: 14
V gene: TRBV7-2
CDR3 protein: CASSLRQGYTEAFF
CDR3 DNA: TGTGCCAGCAGCCTACGACAGGGATACACTGAAGCTTTCTTT

clone size: NA
J gene: TRBJ1-2
D gene: NA
CDR3 length: 15
V gene: TRBV5-5
CDR3 protein: CASSSENLVNYGYTF
CDR3 DNA: TGTGCCAGCAGCAGCGAGAACCTCGTTAACTATGGCTACACCTTC

clone size: once
J gene: TRBJ2-7
D gene: NA
CDR3 length: 13
V gene: TRBV15
CDR3 protein: CATRRNTYYEQYF
CDR3 DNA: TGTGCCACCAGAAGGAACACTTACTACGAGCAGTACTTC

clone size: few
J gene: TRBJ2-2
D gene: NA
CDR3 length: 13
V gene: TRBV6-2/TRBV6-3
CDR3 protein: CASEGPKSGELFF
CDR3 DNA: TGTGCCAGCGAAGGCCCCAAGTCCGGGGAGCTGTTTTTT

clone size: many
J gene: TRBJ2-1
D gene: TRBD2
CDR3 length: 16
V gene: TRBV29-1
CDR3 protein: CSVDGLADDSYNEQFF
CDR3 DNA: TGCAGCGTTGACGGACTAGCGGATGACTCCTACAATGAGCAGTTCTTC

clone size: NA
J gene: TRBJ1-2
D gene: NA
CDR3 length: 15
V gene: TRBV20-1
CDR3 protein: CSAPKYGGDPYGYTF
CDR3 DNA: TGCAGTGCGCCGAAGTATGGGGGCGACCCCTATGGCTACACCTTC

clone size: few
J gene: TRBJ2-1
D gene: NA
CDR3 length: 14
V gene: TRBV7-9
CDR3 protein: CARSFLDGTNEQFF
CDR3 DNA: TGTGCCAGAAGCTTCTTGGACGGAACCAATGAGCAGTTCTTC

clone size: NA
J gene: TRBJ1-2
D gene: NA
CDR3 length: 12
V gene: TRBV6-1
CDR3 protein: CASSWGHYGYTF
CDR3 DNA: TGTGCCAGTTCCTGGGGCCACTATGGCTACACCTTC

clone size: many
J gene: TRBJ2-1
D gene: NA
CDR3 length: 12
V gene: TRBV6-2/TRBV6-3
CDR3 protein: CASSYPYNEQFF
CDR3 DNA: TGTGCCAGCAGTTATCCGTACAATGAGCAGTTCTTC